A single T cell receptor (beta chain) is shown here with its context. Its antigen is as yet unknown. The data were obtained in a study of cytomegalovirus exposure and HLA in healthy donors. The CDR3 contains 14 residues. The V gene's germline CDR1 is SGHTS and CDR2 YDEGEE. V lost 1 base, J lost 4 bases, and 11 bases lay in between. Study observations and caveats: A later analysis linked a missense variant in DCLRE1C to the trimming of TCR beta V and J genes. Rarity characterized most TCR sequences, yet some public TCRs appeared in many donors. Differences between HLA loci emerged in a later analysis of TCR association rates, with DRB1 most and HLA-C fewest.

60 Vbeta and 13 Jbeta primers were used in PCR. The table came from immunoSEQ multiplex PCR; TCRdb's copy has only in-frame clones and leaves some out. The sample carries over 100,000 clones, about 81% recorded once. Donors had nominal health at sampling but likely had unrecorded immune exposures. Sequencing used PBMCs. The chain links TRBV5-8 to TRBJ2-5; no clear D gene. This sequence was found in a woman in her forties or fifties in good health and CMV-seropositive. Written as DNA, the CDR3 is TGTGCCAGCAGCTTGTCCAGGTTTCGAGAGACCCAGTACTTC. Protein: CASSLSRFRETQYF.